This passage covers 14 T cell receptor beta chains from one sample sequenced in a study of blood T cell repertoires in COVID-19. Generated by immunoSEQ multiplex PCR, the TCRdb table keeps only in-frame clones and is missing some. The sample records 130,000 or so clones, about 86% being singletons. Sequencing was done on a sample of peripheral blood. Receptor source: a woman aged 60-75 years with acute or convalescent COVID-19.

The rearrangement links TRBV7-2 to TRBJ1-4, with D hard to call. Germline CDR1 SGHTA, CDR2 FQGNSA. V lost 5 bases, J lost 3 bases, and 10 bases lay in between. The CDR3 length is 14 residues. In nucleotides, the CDR3 is TGTGCCAGCAGCCAAACAGCATCTAATGAAAAACTGTTTTTT. Encoded protein: CASSQTASNEKLFF.

In nucleotides, the CDR3 is TGTGCCAGCCACGCTACGGTATACTATGGCTACACCTTC. This codes for CASHATVYYGYTF. The chain carries TRBV28 and TRBJ1-2; D not certain. The CDR3 sequence is 13 residues long. The V gene's germline CDR1 is MDHEN and CDR2 SYDVKM. Trimming cost V 8 bases and J 3 bases, with 13 bases left between them.

This sequence joins TRBV7-2 and TRBJ2-1; D is undetermined. CDR1 and CDR2 from the germline V gene are SGHTA and FQGNSA. CDR3 length: 15 residues. V lost 2 bases and J 0 bases, leaving 8 bases between the germline ends. The CDR3 DNA sequence: TGTGCCAGCAGCTTATTTGCGAACTCCTACAATGAGCAGTTCTTC. Its protein product is CASSLFANSYNEQFF.

This clone was seen a handful of times. The chain is built from TRBV6-4 and TRBJ2-2; the match to TRBD2 covers 12 bases. This CDR3 spans 17 amino acids. V lost 6 bases and J lost 7; bases outside the gene matches: 12. The germline CDR1 and CDR2 sequences are MRHNA and SNTAGT. Here the CDR3 DNA reads TGTGCCAGCAGCCCCGGGACTAGCGGGTCTTCGGGCGGGGAGCTGTTTTTT. It codes for CASSPGTSGSSGGELFF.

This chain joins TRBV7-6 and TRBJ1-6; no clear D. The germline CDR1 and CDR2 sequences are SGHVS and FNYEAQ. V was clipped by 5 bases and J by 3 bases, with 11 bases between them. The CDR3 runs to 15 residues. Here the CDR3 reads CASSPYRDYNSPLHF. In DNA, the CDR3 is TGTGCCAGCAGCCCCTACCGGGACTATAATTCACCCCTCCACTTT. The variable domain in full, completed from reference TRBV7-6 and TRBJ1-6, reads GAGVSQSPRYKVTKRGQDVALRCDPISGHVSLYWYRQALGQGPEFLTYFNYEAQQDKSGLPNDRFSAERPEGSISTLTIQRTEQRDSAMYRCASSPYRDYNSPLHFGNGTRLTVT.

The chain uses TRBV5-1 and TRBJ2-3; 14 bases are shared with TRBD2. J lost 4 bases, V lost 0 bases, and 7 bases had no gene match. CDR3 length: 18 residues. Germline CDR1 reads SGHRS; CDR2 reads YFSETQ. The CDR3, as DNA: TGCGCCAGCAGCTTGGCCGAGACTAGCGGGGGGGCCCCAGATACGCAGTATTTT. Protein: CASSLAETSGGAPDTQYF.

This clone occurred a few times. The CDR3 DNA follows: TGTGCCAGCAGTGTGGGGGGGCTACCTAATGAAAAACTGTTTTTT. It encodes CASSVGGLPNEKLFF. V and J are TRBV2 and TRBJ1-4; TRBD1 is a possible D gene (6 bases). V was clipped by 4 bases and J by 3 bases, with 12 bases between them. The CDR3 runs 15 residues. The germline V gene has CDR1 SNHLY and CDR2 FYNNEI.

The CDR3 coding sequence is TGTGCCACCAGTGACCCTGGACAGCCAACACACCCTTACAATGAGCAGTTCTTC. It yields the protein CATSDPGQPTHPYNEQFF. V usage is TRBV24-1 and J usage is TRBJ2-1; tentative D call: TRBD1 (6 bases). Per germline, CDR1 KGHDR and CDR2 SFDVKD. CDR3 length: 18 amino acids. Trimming left V 4 bases short and J 4 bases short, with 22 bases between.

This chain links TRBV28 with TRBJ2-1; perhaps TRBD2 as D (7 bases). Germline assignment: CDR1 MDHEN and CDR2 SYDVKM. Trimming pared 6 bases from V and 2 bases from J, leaving 14 bases between. CDR3 length: 15 amino acids. CDR3 sequence reads: CASSRGGGPYNEQFF. The CDR3 DNA sequence: TGTGCCAGCAGCCGAGGGGGGGGCCCCTACAATGAGCAGTTCTTC.

The V and J genes are TRBV6-5 and TRBJ1-2, with 8 bases lining up with TRBD1. Germline CDR1 reads MNHEY; CDR2 reads SVGAGI. This CDR3 spans 14 amino acids. The V gene end was trimmed by 5 bases and the J gene end by 3 bases; junction bases not matched to a gene: 5. CDR3 coding DNA: TGTGCCAGCAGTCCTGCGACAGGGGACTATGGCTACACCTTC. Its translation is CASSPATGDYGYTF.

The chain joins TRBV28 to TRBJ1-3; maybe TRBD1 (5 bases). V dropped 7 bases and J dropped 0 bases, with 16 bases sitting between them. The CDR3 consists of 16 residues. In germline, CDR1 is MDHEN, CDR2 SYDVKM. The CDR3 DNA sequence: TGTGCCAGCACCAATTCGGGACTTAGCTCTGGAAACACCATATATTTT. Translated, it gives CASTNSGLSSGNTIYF.

The chain joins TRBV6-2 or TRBV6-3 to TRBJ1-1; TRBD1 aligns across 8 bases. Germline V gene sequence: CDR1 MNHEY, CDR2 SVGEGT. The CDR3 is made up of 14 amino acids. J lost 1 base, V lost 2 bases, and 0 bases had no gene match. This chain's CDR3 is CASSYGTGNTEAFF. The DNA for the CDR3 is TGTGCCAGCAGTTACGGGACAGGGAACACTGAAGCTTTCTTT.

V is TRBV7-3 and J is TRBJ2-7; 10 bases map to TRBD1. Germline assignment: CDR1 SGHTA and CDR2 FQGTGA. The J segment lost 4 bases and the V segment lost 5 bases, leaving 2 bases of the junction unmatched. This CDR3 comprises 13 residues. The CDR3: CASSRDRGYEQYF. The CDR3 coding sequence is TGTGCCAGCAGCCGGGACAGGGGTTACGAGCAGTACTTC.

The rearrangement joins TRBV19 to TRBJ2-7; 7 bases map to TRBD1. The V gene end was trimmed by 8 bases and the J gene end by 4 bases; junction bases not matched to a gene: 8. The CDR3 extends over 13 amino acids. Germline V gene lookup returns CDR1 LNHDA and CDR2 SQIVND (reference sequence). CDR3 amino acids: CASGSEQGYEQYF. CDR3 in DNA: TGTGCCAGTGGTTCTGAACAGGGGTACGAGCAGTACTTC.